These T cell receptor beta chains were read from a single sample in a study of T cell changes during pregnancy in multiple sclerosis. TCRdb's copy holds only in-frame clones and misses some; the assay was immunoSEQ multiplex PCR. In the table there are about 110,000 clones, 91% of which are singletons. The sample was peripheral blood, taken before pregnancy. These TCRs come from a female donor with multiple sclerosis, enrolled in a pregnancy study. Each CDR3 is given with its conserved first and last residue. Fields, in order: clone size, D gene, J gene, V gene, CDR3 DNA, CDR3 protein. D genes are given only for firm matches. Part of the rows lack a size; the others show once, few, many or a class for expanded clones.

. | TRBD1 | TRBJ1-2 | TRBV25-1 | TGTGCCAGCAAGGACAGGGACGGCTACACCTTC | CASKDRDGYTF
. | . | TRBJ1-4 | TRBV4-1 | TGCGCCAGCAGCCAAGTTTTAATTTTCGTTTTGGGGGCAAAGGAAAAACTGTTTTTT | CASSQVLIFVLGAKEKLFF
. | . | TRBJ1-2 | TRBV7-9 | TGTGCCAGCAGCCAGCACGGGGGAGTCTATGGCTACACCTTC | CASSQHGGVYGYTF
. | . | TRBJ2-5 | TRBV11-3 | TGTGCCAGCAGCTCCGGAGAGACCCAGTACTTC | CASSSGETQYF
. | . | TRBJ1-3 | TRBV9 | TGTGCCAGCAGCGTGAACACAGCCATCTCTGGAAACACCATATATTTT | CASSVNTAISGNTIYF
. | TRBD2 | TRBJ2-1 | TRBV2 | TGTGCCAGCATAGCAGTGGGTCTGACTAGCGGGAGGTCTGATGAGCAGTTCTTC | CASIAVGLTSGRSDEQFF
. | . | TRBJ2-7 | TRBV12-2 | . | CASRPRFGSGSREQYF
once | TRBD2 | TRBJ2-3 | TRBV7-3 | TGTGCCAGCAGCTTAATAGCGGGAGGGCGAAATACGCAGTATTTT | CASSLIAGGRNTQYF
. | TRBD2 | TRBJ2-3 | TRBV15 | TGTGCCACCAGCCGCTTACTAGCGGGGGGCACAGATACGCAGTATTTT | CATSRLLAGGTDTQYF
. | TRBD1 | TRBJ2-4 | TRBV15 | TGTGCCACCAGCATAGGGGGCGCCGGGAACATTCAGTACTTC | CATSIGGAGNIQYF
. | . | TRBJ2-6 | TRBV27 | TGTGCCAGCAGTATCACAGGGTTAGGGGCCAACGTCCTGACTTTC | CASSITGLGANVLTF
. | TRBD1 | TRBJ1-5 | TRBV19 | TGTGCCAGCCATAACTGGGACAGCTGGGAGAATCAGCCCCAGCATTTT | CASHNWDSWENQPQHF
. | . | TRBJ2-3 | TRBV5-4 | TGTGCCAGCAGCGTCCGAGGGGGGGTAACAGATACGCAGTATTTT | CASSVRGGVTDTQYF
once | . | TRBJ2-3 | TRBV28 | TGTGCCAGCAGTTTATGGGCGGATTTCACAGATACGCAGTATTTT | CASSLWADFTDTQYF
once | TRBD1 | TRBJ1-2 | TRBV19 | TGTGCCAGTACCATCATAAGGGGACAGGGCCCAAACTATGGCTACACCTTC | CASTIIRGQGPNYGYTF
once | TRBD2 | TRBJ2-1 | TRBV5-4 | TGTGCCAGCAGCTCCTTAGCGGGGGGCTACAATGAGCAGTTCTTC | CASSSLAGGYNEQFF